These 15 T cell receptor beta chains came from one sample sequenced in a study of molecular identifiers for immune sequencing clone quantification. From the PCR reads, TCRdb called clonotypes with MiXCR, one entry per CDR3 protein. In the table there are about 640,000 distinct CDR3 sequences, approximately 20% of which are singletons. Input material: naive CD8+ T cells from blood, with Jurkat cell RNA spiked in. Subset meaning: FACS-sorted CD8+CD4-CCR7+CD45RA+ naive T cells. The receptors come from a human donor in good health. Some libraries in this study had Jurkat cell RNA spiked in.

The CDR3 region has the DNA TGTGCCAGCGGCAAAGGGCCCGAGCAGTACTTC. This translates into CASGKGPEQYF. The chain joins TRBV21-1 to TRBJ2-7. TRBV21-1 represents a pseudogene. CDR3 length: 11 residues.

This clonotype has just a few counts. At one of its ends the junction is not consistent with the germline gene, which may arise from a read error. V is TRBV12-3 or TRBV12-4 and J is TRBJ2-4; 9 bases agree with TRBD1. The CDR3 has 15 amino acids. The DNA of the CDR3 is TGTGCCAGCAGTTCGACAGGGGGTTTCAAAACCATTCAGTACTTC. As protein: CASSSTGGFKTIQYF.

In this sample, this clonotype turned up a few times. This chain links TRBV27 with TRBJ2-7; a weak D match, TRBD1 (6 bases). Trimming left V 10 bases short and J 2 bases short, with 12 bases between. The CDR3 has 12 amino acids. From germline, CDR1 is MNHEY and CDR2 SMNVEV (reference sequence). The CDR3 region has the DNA TGTGCCACCTCGGACAGCCCCTACGAGCAGTACTTC. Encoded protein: CATSDSPYEQYF.

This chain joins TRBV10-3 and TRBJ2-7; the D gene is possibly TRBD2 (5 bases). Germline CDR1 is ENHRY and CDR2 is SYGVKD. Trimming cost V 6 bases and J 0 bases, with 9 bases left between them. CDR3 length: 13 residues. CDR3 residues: CAIREGSSYEQYF. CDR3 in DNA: TGTGCCATCAGAGAGGGCAGCTCCTACGAGCAGTACTTC.

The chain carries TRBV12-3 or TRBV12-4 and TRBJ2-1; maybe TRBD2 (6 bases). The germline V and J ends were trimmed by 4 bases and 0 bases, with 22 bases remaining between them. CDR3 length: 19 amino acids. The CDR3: CASSSPLATGGISYNEQFF. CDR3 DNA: TGTGCCAGCAGTTCCCCTTTAGCCACTGGCGGGATCTCCTACAATGAGCAGTTCTTC.

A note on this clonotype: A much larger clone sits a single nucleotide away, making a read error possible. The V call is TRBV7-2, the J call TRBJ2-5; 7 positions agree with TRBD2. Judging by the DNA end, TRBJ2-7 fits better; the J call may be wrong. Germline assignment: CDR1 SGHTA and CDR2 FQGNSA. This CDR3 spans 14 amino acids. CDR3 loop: CASSPRDYYSEQYF. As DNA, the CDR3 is TGTGCCAGCAGCCCCAGGGACTACTATAGCGAGCAGTACTTC.

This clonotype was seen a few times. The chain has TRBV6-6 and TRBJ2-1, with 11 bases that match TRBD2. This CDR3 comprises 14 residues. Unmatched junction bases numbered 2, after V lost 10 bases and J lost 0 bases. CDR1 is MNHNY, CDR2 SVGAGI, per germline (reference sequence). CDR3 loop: CAIGLAGSYNEQFF. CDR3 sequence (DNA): TGTGCCATCGGACTAGCGGGCTCCTACAATGAGCAGTTCTTC.

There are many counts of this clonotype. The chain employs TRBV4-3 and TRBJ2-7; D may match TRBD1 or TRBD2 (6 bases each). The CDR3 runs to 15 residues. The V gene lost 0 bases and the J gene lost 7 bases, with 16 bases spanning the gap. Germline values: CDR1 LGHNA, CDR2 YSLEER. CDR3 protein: CASSQDRGEVWEQYF. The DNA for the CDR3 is TGCGCCAGCAGCCAAGATAGGGGGGAGGTTTGGGAGCAGTACTTC.

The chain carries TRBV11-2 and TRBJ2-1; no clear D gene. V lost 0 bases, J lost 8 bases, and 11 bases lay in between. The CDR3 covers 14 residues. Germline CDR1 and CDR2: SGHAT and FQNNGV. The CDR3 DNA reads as TGTGCCAGCAGCTTAGATGGTAGTTTAGATGAGCAGTTCTTC. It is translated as CASSLDGSLDEQFF.

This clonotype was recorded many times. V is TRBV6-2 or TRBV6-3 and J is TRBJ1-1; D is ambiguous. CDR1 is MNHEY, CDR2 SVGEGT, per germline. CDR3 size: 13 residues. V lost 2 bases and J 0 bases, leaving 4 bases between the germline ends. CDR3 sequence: CASSYPMNTEAFF. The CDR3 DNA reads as TGTGCCAGCAGTTACCCTATGAACACTGAAGCTTTCTTT.

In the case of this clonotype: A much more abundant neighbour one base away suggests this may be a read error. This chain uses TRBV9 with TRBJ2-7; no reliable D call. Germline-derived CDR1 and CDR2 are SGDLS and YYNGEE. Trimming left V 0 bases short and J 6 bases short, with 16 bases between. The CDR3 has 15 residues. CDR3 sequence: CASSVGAEAVCEQYF. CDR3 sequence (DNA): TGTGCCAGCAGCGTAGGGGCGGAAGCAGTTTGCGAGCAGTACTTC.

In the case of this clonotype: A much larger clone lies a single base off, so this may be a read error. CDR3 nucleotides: TGTGCCAGCGGCTTATCACTAGCGGGGGAAGAGCAGTACTTC. Translating gives CASGLSLAGEEQYF. This rearrangement joins TRBV13 to TRBJ2-7; 11 nucleotides match TRBD2. The CDR3 covers 14 residues. CDR1 PRHDT and CDR2 FYEKMQ come from the germline V gene (reference sequence).

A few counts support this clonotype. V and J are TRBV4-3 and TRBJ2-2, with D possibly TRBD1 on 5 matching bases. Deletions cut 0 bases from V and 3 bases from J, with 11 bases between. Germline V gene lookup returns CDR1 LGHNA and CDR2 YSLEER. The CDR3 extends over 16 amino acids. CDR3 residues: CASSQDETVDTGELFF. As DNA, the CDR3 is TGCGCCAGCAGCCAAGATGAGACAGTAGACACCGGGGAGCTGTTTTTT.

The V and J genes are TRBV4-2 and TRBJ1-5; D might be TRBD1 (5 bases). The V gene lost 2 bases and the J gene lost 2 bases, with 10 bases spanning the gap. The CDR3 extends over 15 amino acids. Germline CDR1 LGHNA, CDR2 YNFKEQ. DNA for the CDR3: TGTGCCAGCAGCCAACGGGGGGGTGGCAATCAGCCCCAGCATTTT. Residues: CASSQRGGGNQPQHF.

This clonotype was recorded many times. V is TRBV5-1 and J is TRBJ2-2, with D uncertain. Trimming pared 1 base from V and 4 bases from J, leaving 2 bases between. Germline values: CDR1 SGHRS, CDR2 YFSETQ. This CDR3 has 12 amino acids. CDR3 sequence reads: CASSLITGELFF. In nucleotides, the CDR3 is TGCGCCAGCAGCTTGATCACCGGGGAGCTGTTTTTT.